These 28 T cell receptor beta chains were all obtained from the same sample, sequenced in a study of OX40 agonist ivuxolimab in advanced cancers. Generated by immunoSEQ multiplex PCR, the TCRdb table keeps only in-frame clones and is missing some. The table shows 15,000 to 20,000 clones, with approximately 84% occurring only once. The sequencing used CD4+ or CD8+ T cells sorted from blood, collected in a trial of the OX40 agonist ivuxolimab. All receptors derive from an adult with an advanced solid tumor such as melanoma, head and neck, liver or kidney cancer.

The chain joins TRBV9 to TRBJ1-1, with D perhaps matching TRBD1 (5 bases). The CDR3 runs to 14 residues. From germline, CDR1 is SGDLS and CDR2 YYNGEE. V was shortened by 6 bases and J by 0 bases, with 12 bases between the two germline ends. The CDR3 DNA sequence: TGTGCCAGCACCCCGCTAGGGGTGAACACTGAAGCTTTCTTT. Protein product: CASTPLGVNTEAFF.

The genes are TRBV2 and TRBJ1-5; TRBD1 aligns across 7 bases. The J segment lost 3 bases and the V segment lost 3 bases, leaving 11 bases of the junction unmatched. The CDR3 is 17 amino acids. Per germline, CDR1 SNHLY and CDR2 FYNNEI. This CDR3 reads CASSDGPLTGNNQPQHF. Written as DNA, the CDR3 is TGTGCCAGCAGTGATGGGCCCCTGACAGGGAACAATCAGCCCCAGCATTTT.

This sequence joins TRBV27 and TRBJ1-3; D remains unclear. The CDR3 runs to 15 residues. The V end was cut by 3 bases, the J end by 0 bases, with 9 bases between. CDR1 is MNHEY, CDR2 SMNVEV, per germline (reference sequence). CDR3 DNA: TGTGCCAGCAGTTTTACAGCTACCTCTGGAAACACCATATATTTT. Encoded protein: CASSFTATSGNTIYF.

This chain uses TRBV27 with TRBJ2-2; TRBD2 is a possible D gene (5 bases). Germline assignment: CDR1 MNHEY and CDR2 SMNVEV (reference sequence). V was cut by 2 bases and J by 6 bases, with 10 bases left in between. The CDR3 is 14 residues long. The CDR3 DNA sequence: TGTGCCAGCAGTTTACTAGCCGTGGCCGGGGAGCTGTTTTTT. Translation gives CASSLLAVAGELFF.

This clone was detected only a few times. In DNA, the CDR3 is TGTGCCAGCAGCTTAATCAGGGGGCGGACCAACGAGCAGTACTTC. This translates into CASSLIRGRTNEQYF. The rearrangement uses TRBV7-6 and TRBJ2-7; 8 nucleotides match TRBD1. Germline V CDR1 and CDR2: SGHVS, FNYEAQ. This CDR3 spans 15 amino acids. The V gene end was trimmed by 2 bases and the J gene end by 5 bases; junction bases not matched to a gene: 8.

The chain links TRBV4-3 to TRBJ2-1; 8 bases map to TRBD1. The CDR3 spans 16 residues. Germline assignment: CDR1 LGHNA and CDR2 YSLEER. Trimming took 4 bases from V and 1 from J; bases not matched to a gene: 6. CDR3: CASSPSGTGSYNEQFF. The DNA of the CDR3 is TGCGCCAGCAGCCCATCCGGGACAGGTTCCTACAATGAGCAGTTCTTC.

V usage is TRBV15 and J usage is TRBJ2-3; a weak D match, TRBD1 (5 bases). V lost 5 bases to trimming and J lost 2 bases, with 14 bases between them. The CDR3 runs 15 residues. CDR1 is LNHNV and CDR2 is YYDKDF in the germline V gene (reference sequence). CDR3 sequence: CATSPGDGATDTQYF. The CDR3 DNA reads as TGTGCCACCAGCCCTGGAGATGGGGCCACAGATACGCAGTATTTT.

V usage is TRBV7-3 and J usage is TRBJ1-1; D remains unclear. The CDR3 covers 14 residues. Trimming left V 5 bases short and J 8 bases short, with 18 bases between. Germline V CDR1 and CDR2: SGHTA, FQGTGA. The chain's CDR3 is CASSPENRGNEAFF. The CDR3 nucleotides read TGTGCCAGCAGCCCCGAAAACCGGGGAAACGAAGCTTTCTTT.

This chain uses TRBV14 with TRBJ2-6; D gene uncertain. The CDR3 has 14 amino acids. The germline gives CDR1 SGHDN, CDR2 FVKESK. With 8 bases removed from V and 4 bases from J, the gap between germline ends came to 12 bases. The CDR3 nucleotides are TGTGCCAGCGCCTACCAAGGGGGGGCCAACGTCCTGACTTTC. Its translation is CASAYQGGANVLTF.

The J gene is TRBJ1-4, the V gene TRBV4-3, with D possibly matching TRBD1 (5 bases). V was clipped by 0 bases and J by 4 bases, with 12 bases between them. The CDR3 is 16 residues long. Germline-derived CDR1 and CDR2 are LGHNA and YSLEER. The CDR3 DNA reads as TGCGCCAGCAGCCAAGATGTGGGGGGTGGTAATGAAAAACTGTTTTTT. As protein: CASSQDVGGGNEKLFF.

This clone was seen once. The chain recombines TRBV5-1 with TRBJ2-6, with no clear D. This CDR3 has 14 residues. Germline CDR1 is SGHRS and CDR2 is YFSETQ. V lost 1 base, J lost 11 bases, and 13 bases lay in between. CDR3 sequence: CASSLQNSAHVLTF. The CDR3 region has the DNA TGCGCCAGCAGCTTGCAAAACAGTGCCCACGTCCTGACTTTC. The variable domain in full, completed from reference TRBV5-1 and TRBJ2-6, reads KAGVTQTPRYLIKTRGQQVTLSCSPISGHRSVSWYQQTPGQGLQFLFEYFSETQRNKGNFPGRFSGRQFSNSRSEMNVSTLELGDSALYLCASSLQNSAHVLTFGAGSRLTVL.

The chain combines TRBV5-4 with TRBJ2-1; D is unclear. The CDR3 extends over 13 amino acids. Germline V CDR1 and CDR2: SGHNT, YYREEE (reference sequence). With 0 bases removed from V and 2 bases from J, the gap between germline ends came to 3 bases. Here the CDR3 reads CASSLEAYNEQFF. The CDR3 region has the DNA TGTGCCAGCAGCTTGGAGGCCTACAATGAGCAGTTCTTC.

As DNA, the CDR3 is TGTGCCAGCAGCCAAGGAGGGGGTCATGAGCAGTTCTTC. Translated: CASSQGGGHEQFF. The chain links TRBV4-2 to TRBJ2-1; D is perhaps TRBD1 (6 bases). V lost 1 base and J 8 bases, leaving 9 bases between the germline ends. Germline V gene data show CDR1 as LGHNA and CDR2 as YNFKEQ. The CDR3 is made up of 13 amino acids.

This clone was detected a few times. This chain joins TRBV11-3 and TRBJ2-3; 7 nucleotides line up with TRBD2. The junction had 3 bases not matched to a gene; V was cut back by 4 bases and J by 5 bases. This CDR3 spans 13 amino acids. The germline CDR1 and CDR2 sequences are SGHNT and YENEEA. As DNA, the CDR3 is TGTGCCAGCAGCTACATAGCGGGAGATACGCAGTATTTT. Translating gives CASSYIAGDTQYF.

The V gene is TRBV19, the J gene TRBJ1-5; D not certain. The CDR3 runs to 14 residues. Trimming took off 1 base at V and 2 bases at J, with 6 bases between the two ends. Germline V gene lookup returns CDR1 LNHDA and CDR2 SQIVND (reference sequence). The CDR3: CASSIGSGNQPQHF. CDR3 in DNA: TGTGCCAGTAGTATAGGCAGCGGCAATCAGCCCCAGCATTTT.

This chain joins TRBV27 and TRBJ2-1; 11 bases line up with TRBD1. The junction had 8 bases not matched to a gene; V was cut back by 2 bases and J by 8 bases. The CDR3 is made up of 16 amino acids. CDR1 and CDR2 (germline): MNHEY, SMNVEV (reference sequence). CDR3 protein: CASSLGRDRGTYEQFF. The CDR3 DNA reads TGTGCCAGCAGTTTAGGCCGGGACAGGGGGACCTATGAGCAGTTCTTC.

The V gene is TRBV19, the J gene TRBJ2-7; the D gene is possibly TRBD2 (6 bases). The CDR3 has 15 residues. Germline values: CDR1 LNHDA, CDR2 SQIVND (reference sequence). The ends were cut back, 1 base at V and 1 base at J, with 11 bases in the middle. The CDR3 spells CASSIGDSWSYEQYF. Written as DNA, the CDR3 is TGTGCCAGTAGTATAGGGGACTCCTGGTCCTACGAGCAGTACTTC.

The chain has TRBV29-1 and TRBJ1-2; 7 bases align to TRBD1. The CDR3 totals 12 residues. Germline V CDR1 and CDR2: SQVTM, ANQGSEA. The V and J ends lost 4 bases and 6 bases, in that order; junction bases with no gene match: 5. The CDR3 region is CSVAPRGDGYTF. In DNA, the CDR3 is TGCAGCGTTGCCCCCAGGGGGGATGGCTACACCTTC.

The J gene is TRBJ1-2, the V gene TRBV9; weak D call: TRBD1 (5 bases). Germline V gives CDR1 SGDLS, CDR2 YYNGEE. The CDR3 runs 13 residues. With 5 bases removed from V and 8 bases from J, the gap between germline ends came to 16 bases. CDR3 nucleotide sequence: TGTGCCAGCAGTGACGGGGCTTTGTTAGGCTACACCTTC. Its protein is CASSDGALLGYTF. Full variable domain (rest looked up from reference TRBV9 and TRBJ1-2): DSGVTQTPKHLITATGQRVTLRCSPRSGDLSVYWYQQSLDQGLQFLIQYYNGEERAKGNILERFSAQQFPDLHSELNLSSLELGDSALYFCASSDGALLGYTFGSGTRLTVV.

CDR3 nucleotide sequence: TGCGCCAGCAGCCCCCATGACAGGGCCGGCAAGTTCTTC. This sequence encodes CASSPHDRAGKFF. The chain combines TRBV4-3 with TRBJ2-1; 7 bases are shared with TRBD1. The germline CDR1 and CDR2 sequences are LGHNA and YSLEER. The CDR3 covers 13 residues. V lost 4 bases and J lost 14; bases outside the gene matches: 11.

This chain connects TRBV6-5 to TRBJ1-4; TRBD1 might be the D (6 bases). The CDR3 contains 14 residues. Deletions cut 2 bases from V and 3 bases from J, with 7 bases between. Germline V gene data show CDR1 as MNHEY and CDR2 as SVGAGI. CDR3 sequence reads: CASSYQGPNEKLFF. In nucleotides, the CDR3 is TGTGCCAGCAGTTACCAGGGGCCTAATGAAAAACTGTTTTTT.

The rearrangement joins TRBV7-8 to TRBJ2-5, with 7 bases identical to TRBD2. Germline lookup yields CDR1 SGHVS and CDR2 FQNEAQ. J lost 2 bases, V lost 1 base, and 7 bases had no gene match. This CDR3 region has 16 residues. The CDR3 DNA reads TGTGCCAGCAGCTTAGAGGGCGGGGGAATTCAAGAGACCCAGTACTTC. Translation: CASSLEGGGIQETQYF.

The chain uses TRBV2 and TRBJ2-6; D is unresolved. CDR3 length: 18 amino acids. Trimming took 3 bases from V and 0 from J, leaving 15 bases between them. Germline values: CDR1 SNHLY, CDR2 FYNNEI. The CDR3 sequence is CASSDVEDPGSGANVLTF. CDR3 sequence (DNA): TGTGCCAGCAGTGATGTTGAGGACCCCGGCTCTGGGGCCAACGTCCTGACTTTC.

The rearrangement joins TRBV9 to TRBJ2-3, with 8 bases identical to TRBD1. This CDR3 is built from 15 residues. The V segment lost 1 base and the J segment 3 bases; nucleotides outside the gene matches: 4. The germline CDR1 and CDR2 sequences are SGDLS and YYNGEE. This chain's CDR3 is CASSVRQGATDTQYF. The CDR3 DNA reads TGTGCCAGCAGCGTAAGGCAGGGGGCGACAGATACGCAGTATTTT. The whole variable domain, remainder taken from reference TRBV9 and TRBJ2-3, is DSGVTQTPKHLITATGQRVTLRCSPRSGDLSVYWYQQSLDQGLQFLIQYYNGEERAKGNILERFSAQQFPDLHSELNLSSLELGDSALYFCASSVRQGATDTQYFGPGTRLTVL.

The chain carries TRBV6-5 and TRBJ2-2, with D unresolved. The V end was cut by 7 bases, the J end by 16 bases, with 10 bases between. The CDR3 is 9 residues long. Germline assignment: CDR1 MNHEY and CDR2 SVGAGI. The CDR3 nucleotides read TGTGCCAGCACCTTACAACCGTTTTTT. It yields the protein CASTLQPFF.

This chain connects TRBV29-1 to TRBJ1-2; possible D gene TRBD1, 5 bases. The CDR3 sequence is 13 residues long. Trimming removed 0 bases at V and 9 bases at J, with 14 bases between. Per germline, CDR1 SQVTM and CDR2 ANQGSEA. The CDR3 here is CSVEDERGGRYTF. The CDR3 nucleotides read TGCAGCGTTGAAGACGAGAGGGGTGGTCGCTACACCTTC.

The rearrangement joins TRBV11-2 to TRBJ2-7; D ambiguous. Trimming took 1 base from V and 3 from J, leaving 10 bases between them. Germline CDR1 is SGHAT and CDR2 is FQNNGV. CDR3 length equals 14 residues. This chain's CDR3 is CASSLGQVFYEQYF. CDR3 coding DNA: TGTGCCAGCAGCTTAGGGCAGGTTTTCTACGAGCAGTACTTC.

A remark on this clone: The same CDR3 can be traced to other DNA sequences in this sample. The chain is built from TRBV19 and TRBJ2-7, with 7 bases fitting TRBD2. In germline, CDR1 is LNHDA, CDR2 SQIVND (reference sequence). The CDR3 has 13 residues. The junction had 1 base not matched to a gene; V was cut back by 3 bases and J by 2 bases. CDR3 sequence: CASSIGLAYEQYF. Here the CDR3 DNA reads TGTGCCAGTAGTATTGGACTAGCCTACGAGCAGTACTTC.